The 20 T cell receptor beta chains in this list originate from one sample, sequenced in a study of shared clonotypes between healthy human individuals. Profiled with immunoSEQ multiplex PCR; TCRdb holds only in-frame clones, not every one. The sample holds some 2 million clones, approximately 95% seen once. CD8 cells classed as naive were CD45RO-negative and positively selected for CCR7, excluding terminally differentiated effector memory CD45RA+ cells. Sequencing input: naive CD8+ T cells sorted from blood. The source of these receptors is a man between 18 and 29 years old in good health.

The chain uses TRBV2 and TRBJ2-1; D uncertain. The CDR3 runs to 14 residues. Germline CDR1 and CDR2: SNHLY and FYNNEI. V dropped 0 bases and J dropped 5 bases, with 8 bases sitting between them. For the CDR3, the DNA is TGTGCCAGCAGTGAAGCCTACGGCAACAATGAGCAGTTCTTC. This translates into CASSEAYGNNEQFF.

V is TRBV10-3 and J is TRBJ1-3, with D possibly TRBD1 on 5 matching bases. V lost 9 bases, J lost 0 bases, and 12 bases lay in between. From germline, CDR1 is ENHRY and CDR2 SYGVKD. The CDR3 extends over 14 amino acids. The CDR3 reads CAISGAHSGNTIYF. DNA for the CDR3: TGTGCCATTTCCGGGGCCCACTCTGGAAACACCATATATTTT.

The chain joins TRBV30 to TRBJ2-7; D assignment may be TRBD1 or TRBD2 (6 bases each). With 0 bases removed from V and 6 bases from J, the gap between germline ends came to 15 bases. Per germline, CDR1 GTSNPN and CDR2 SVGIG (reference sequence). The CDR3 loop spans 14 amino acids. The CDR3 DNA reads as TGTGCCTGGAGTGTGGGCCCAAGGGGGGTCGAGCAGTACTTC. It encodes CAWSVGPRGVEQYF.

V is TRBV27 and J is TRBJ1-1, with D possibly matching TRBD1 (6 bases). Germline V gene data show CDR1 as MNHEY and CDR2 as SMNVEV (reference sequence). This CDR3 region has 14 residues. Between the trimmed V and J ends, which lost 2 bases and 1 base, there was a span of 8 bases. The CDR3 region is CASSLPGENTEAFF. As DNA, the CDR3 is TGTGCCAGCAGTTTACCAGGGGAGAACACTGAAGCTTTCTTT.

The chain couples TRBV7-3 to TRBJ2-3; 11 bases line up with TRBD2. V shed 5 bases, J shed 1 base, and the junction held 2 bases outside the gene matches. Germline CDR1 is SGHTA and CDR2 is FQGTGA. The CDR3 spans 15 residues. The CDR3 region is CASSQLAGGTDTQYF. The DNA for the CDR3 is TGTGCCAGCAGCCAACTAGCGGGGGGCACAGATACGCAGTATTTT.

Comment on this clone: This may arise from a read error, as a much more abundant clone is one base away. This sample also contains other DNA sequences that code for the same CDR3. The rearrangement joins TRBV5-6 to TRBJ1-5; D not resolved. Between the trimmed V and J ends, which lost 2 bases and 4 bases, there was a span of 4 bases. The CDR3 totals 12 residues. CDR1 is SGHDT, CDR2 YYEEEE, per germline. CDR3 loop: CASSLGNQPQHF. In nucleotides, the CDR3 is TGTGCCAGCAGCTTAGGTAATCAGCCCCAGCATTTT. Drawing the rest from reference TRBV5-6 and TRBJ1-5, the complete variable domain is DAGVTQSPTHLIKTRGQQVTLRCSPKSGHDTVSWYQQALGQGPQFIFQYYEEEERQRGNFPDRFSGHQFPNYSSELNVNALLLGDSALYLCASSLGNQPQHFGDGTRLSIL.

The chain recombines TRBV5-8 with TRBJ2-4; TRBD2 matches at 7 bases. CDR1 SGHTS and CDR2 YDEGEE come from the germline V gene. The J segment lost 3 bases and the V segment lost 4 bases, leaving 10 bases of the junction unmatched. This CDR3 comprises 16 residues. The CDR3 DNA is TGTGCCAGCAGCCCCGAGGGAGGGACGATCAAAAACATTCAGTACTTC. This codes for CASSPEGGTIKNIQYF.

The rearrangement links TRBV5-1 to TRBJ1-1, with 7 bases identical to TRBD1. The trim removed 0 bases at V and 0 bases at J, leaving 5 bases unmatched. The CDR3 consists of 16 residues. Germline lookup yields CDR1 SGHRS and CDR2 YFSETQ. The CDR3 loop is CASSLEDQGVNTEAFF. DNA for the CDR3: TGCGCCAGCAGCTTGGAGGATCAGGGGGTGAACACTGAAGCTTTCTTT.

This sequence joins TRBV30 and TRBJ2-1; D is perhaps TRBD1 (5 bases). Germline V lookup: CDR1 GTSNPN, CDR2 SVGIG (reference sequence). Trimming pared 7 bases from V and 0 bases from J, leaving 10 bases between. The CDR3 length is 13 residues. In nucleotides, the CDR3 is TGTGCCTCACAGGTGAGCTCCTACAATGAGCAGTTCTTC. Translating gives CASQVSSYNEQFF. The entire variable domain, with the rest obtained from reference TRBV30 and TRBJ2-1, is as follows: SQTIHQWPATLVQPVGSPLSLECTVEGTSNPNLYWYRQAAGRGLQLLFYSVGIGQISSEVPQNLSASRPQDRQFILSSKKLLLSDSGFYLCASQVSSYNEQFFGPGTRLTVL.

V and J are TRBV27 and TRBJ1-2; no firm D call. Trimming left V 4 bases short and J 5 bases short, with 20 bases between. The CDR3 contains 16 residues. CDR1 is MNHEY and CDR2 is SMNVEV in the germline V gene (reference sequence). CDR3: CASSSTSPGWPYGYTF. The CDR3 DNA reads TGTGCCAGCAGTTCAACCTCGCCGGGTTGGCCATATGGCTACACCTTC.

The J gene is TRBJ2-5, the V gene TRBV28; D unresolved. Germline assignment: CDR1 MDHEN and CDR2 SYDVKM. V lost 1 base to trimming and J lost 0 bases, with 3 bases between them. CDR3 size: 13 residues. This CDR3 is CASSLYYQETQYF. The CDR3 nucleotides read TGTGCCAGCAGTTTATATTACCAAGAGACCCAGTACTTC.

The J gene is TRBJ1-1, the V gene TRBV6-5; D gene uncertain. This CDR3 is built from 15 residues. Between the trimmed V and J ends, which lost 3 bases and 3 bases, there was a span of 14 bases. The germline V gene has CDR1 MNHEY and CDR2 SVGAGI. The CDR3 is CASSYSSGGDTEAFF. The DNA of the CDR3 is TGTGCCAGCAGTTATTCGTCGGGCGGCGACACTGAAGCTTTCTTT.

The chain carries TRBV6-1 and TRBJ1-5; the D is unclear. CDR3 length: 14 amino acids. V lost 1 base, J lost 5 bases, and 9 bases lay in between. The germline CDR1 and CDR2 sequences are MNHNS and SASEGT. CDR3 protein: CASSEVGGHQPQHF. The CDR3 DNA is TGTGCCAGCAGTGAAGTTGGAGGGCATCAGCCCCAGCATTTT.

This clone was recorded only once. This chain joins TRBV14 and TRBJ1-2; unclear D gene. The CDR3 has 14 amino acids. Germline CDR1 SGHDN, CDR2 FVKESK. Trimming cost V 6 bases and J 3 bases, with 14 bases left between them. The CDR3 DNA reads as TGTGCCAGCAGTGAAGCGAGCAGCTACTATGGCTACACCTTC. The encoded protein is CASSEASSYYGYTF.

The chain couples TRBV30 to TRBJ1-1; D unresolved. CDR1 is GTSNPN, CDR2 SVGIG, per germline (reference sequence). The CDR3 loop spans 14 amino acids. V dropped 3 bases and J dropped 2 bases, with 13 bases sitting between them. The CDR3 spells CAWSERELNTEAFF. Written as DNA, the CDR3 is TGTGCCTGGAGCGAGAGAGAATTAAACACTGAAGCTTTCTTT.

The chain links TRBV28 to TRBJ2-3, with D maybe TRBD2 (6 bases). The V and J ends lost 8 bases and 1 base respectively, with 19 bases between them. Germline V gene data show CDR1 as MDHEN and CDR2 as SYDVKM. The CDR3 has 16 amino acids. The CDR3 coding sequence is TGTGCCAGCGGAACTTCGGACTATCGCCGCACAGATACGCAGTATTTT. Translation: CASGTSDYRRTDTQYF.

The V and J genes are TRBV7-2 and TRBJ2-7; 7 nucleotides agree with TRBD1. Per germline, CDR1 SGHTA and CDR2 FQGNSA. CDR3 length equals 12 residues. The ends lost 10 bases at V and 4 bases at J; junction bases unmatched: 7. The CDR3 nucleotides are TGTGCCATCCCGGGGACAGTGTACGAGCAGTACTTC. Translated: CAIPGTVYEQYF.

The chain carries TRBV2 and TRBJ1-3; a possible D gene is TRBD1 (5 bases). Deletions cut 4 bases from V and 0 bases from J, with 16 bases between. This CDR3 region has 17 residues. CDR1 and CDR2 from the germline V gene are SNHLY and FYNNEI. The CDR3 sequence is CASSVAKGSSSGNTIYF. In DNA, the CDR3 is TGTGCCAGCAGTGTTGCCAAGGGGTCCTCCTCTGGAAACACCATATATTTT.

The genes are TRBV19 and TRBJ2-5, with 13 bases lining up with TRBD2. The CDR3 contains 18 residues. Unmatched junction bases numbered 8, after V lost 3 bases and J lost 1 base. Germline CDR1 and CDR2: LNHDA and SQIVND (reference sequence). The CDR3 bases are TGTGCCAGTAGTATCATTCCCCGACTAGCGGGGGGCCAAGAGACCCAGTACTTC. This encodes CASSIIPRLAGGQETQYF.

The chain links TRBV7-9 to TRBJ2-7; 10 nucleotides align to TRBD1. The CDR3 totals 13 residues. Germline V CDR1 and CDR2: SEHNR, FQNEAQ (reference sequence). The ends lost 6 bases at V and 3 bases at J; junction bases unmatched: 2. The CDR3 DNA is TGTGCCAGCAGGGACAGGGGGGGCTACGAGCAGTACTTC. Amino acid sequence: CASRDRGGYEQYF. Combining the CDR3 with reference TRBV7-9 and TRBJ2-7 gives the whole variable domain DTGVSQNPRHKITKRGQNVTFRCDPISEHNRLYWYRQTLGQGPEFLTYFQNEAQLEKSRLLSDRFSAERPKGSFSTLEIQRTEQGDSAMYLCASRDRGGYEQYFGPGTRLTVT.